This T cell receptor (beta chain) was sequenced during a study of T-cell reconstitution after alpha-beta-depleted transplantation in children. The library targeted TCRbeta and was prepared with unique molecular identifiers. TCRdb reanalysed the PCR reads using MiXCR and keeps one entry per CDR3 protein. The sample holds 500,000 to 650,000 distinct CDR3 sequences, 10% to 15% seen once. V shed 3 bases and J shed 7 bases, with 16 bases lying between them. Germline-derived CDR1 and CDR2 are SGHTA and FQGNSA. This CDR3 is built from 15 residues. Sequencing was performed on PBMCs, mostly from graft donor cells, taken 360 days after TCRalphabeta/CD19-depleted stem cell transplant. This TCR was recovered from a male patient aged 5 to 17 who had a stem cell transplant for acute myeloid leukemia, so the T cells may come from the graft donor. This chain joins TRBV7-2 and TRBJ2-1; a possible D gene is TRBD2 (6 bases). This CDR3 reads CASSLIPGRGNEQFF. The CDR3 region has the DNA TGTGCCAGCAGCTTGATCCCCGGGAGAGGGAATGAGCAGTTCTTC.